The 13 T cell receptor beta chains in this list originate from one sample, sequenced in a study of T cell changes during pregnancy in multiple sclerosis. Using immunoSEQ multiplex PCR, the repertoire was profiled, and TCRdb retains in-frame clones only, with some absent. Altogether 90,000 to 150,000 clones are present, roughly 92% being singletons, with the ten largest covering approximately 6.2%. This material consisted of peripheral blood, taken before pregnancy. All receptors come from a female donor with multiple sclerosis, enrolled in a pregnancy study.

V and J are TRBV10-3 and TRBJ1-4, with D uncertain. Germline-derived CDR1 and CDR2 are ENHRY and SYGVKD. This CDR3 is 14 amino acids long. Between the trimmed V and J ends, which lost 8 bases and 3 bases, there was a span of 13 bases. The CDR3 region is CAISSGIANEKLFF. CDR3 sequence (DNA): TGTGCCATCTCGAGCGGGATAGCTAATGAAAAACTGTTTTTT.

The chain joins TRBV7-3 to TRBJ1-1, with 8 nucleotides matching TRBD1. The V and J ends lost 5 bases and 6 bases, in that order; junction bases with no gene match: 8. Germline V gene lookup returns CDR1 SGHTA and CDR2 FQGTGA. The CDR3 is made up of 14 amino acids. The CDR3 here is CASSGGQGPSEAFF. DNA for the CDR3: TGTGCCAGCAGCGGCGGACAGGGTCCCTCTGAAGCTTTCTTT. Looking up the rest from reference TRBV7-3 and TRBJ1-1 gives the full variable domain: GAGVSQTPSNKVTEKGKYVELRCDPISGHTALYWYRQSLGQGPEFLIYFQGTGAADDSGLPNDRFFAVRPEGSVSTLKIQRTERGDSAVYLCASSGGQGPSEAFFGQGTRLTVV.

This chain uses TRBV9 with TRBJ1-2, with D possibly matching TRBD1 (5 bases). Germline V gene data show CDR1 as SGDLS and CDR2 as YYNGEE. The CDR3 extends over 11 amino acids. Deletions cut 7 bases from V and 9 bases from J, with 13 bases between. This CDR3 reads CASGGTQSYTF. The CDR3 coding sequence is TGTGCCAGCGGAGGGACGCAGAGCTACACCTTC.

Points on this clone: Other DNA variants within this sample encode the same CDR3. The V gene is TRBV18, the J gene TRBJ2-5, with no clear D. Germline CDR1 KGHSH, CDR2 LQKENI. V was cut by 3 bases and J by 5 bases, with 4 bases left in between. CDR3 size: 11 residues. CDR3 sequence reads: CASSPGETQYF. CDR3 in DNA: TGTGCCAGCTCACCGGGCGAGACCCAGTACTTC.

V is TRBV11-2 and J is TRBJ2-2, with TRBD2 identical over 7 bases. V trimming: 2 bases; J trimming: 4 bases; junction bases outside the gene matches: 4. The CDR3 spans 15 residues. CDR1 and CDR2 (germline): SGHAT, FQNNGV. The CDR3 loop is CASSLIAGGTGELFF. The CDR3, as DNA: TGTGCCAGCAGCTTAATAGCGGGTGGCACCGGGGAGCTGTTTTTT.

The genes are TRBV27 and TRBJ1-1, with D hard to call. The germline V and J ends were trimmed by 7 bases and 0 bases, with 9 bases remaining between them. The germline V gene has CDR1 MNHEY and CDR2 SMNVEV (reference sequence). The CDR3 runs 13 residues. This CDR3 reads CASKTGMNTEAFF. DNA of the CDR3: TGTGCCAGCAAGACGGGAATGAACACTGAAGCTTTCTTT.

DNA for the CDR3: TGTGCCAGCAGCTCGGGCGTTTATGGCGGGGGTAAAGACAATGAGCAGTTCTTC. It is translated as CASSSGVYGGGKDNEQFF. This rearrangement joins TRBV7-6 to TRBJ2-1; 7 nucleotides align to TRBD2. The CDR3 contains 18 residues. Per the germline V gene, CDR1 is SGHVS and CDR2 is FNYEAQ. V shed 4 bases, J shed 5 bases, and the junction held 17 bases outside the gene matches. The full variable domain, with the rest looked up from reference TRBV7-6 and TRBJ2-1, is GAGVSQSPRYKVTKRGQDVALRCDPISGHVSLYWYRQALGQGPEFLTYFNYEAQQDKSGLPNDRFSAERPEGSISTLTIQRTEQRDSAMYRCASSSGVYGGGKDNEQFFGPGTRLTVL.

This chain connects TRBV27 to TRBJ2-1; 7 nucleotides align to TRBD2. Germline V gives CDR1 MNHEY, CDR2 SMNVEV (reference sequence). V lost 0 bases, J lost 4 bases, and 12 bases stayed unmatched. The CDR3 has 18 amino acids. DNA of the CDR3: TGTGCCAGCAGTTTATCGAACCCTGGGCCAGCGGGGTACAATGAGCAGTTCTTC. Translated, it gives CASSLSNPGPAGYNEQFF.

The chain couples TRBV25-1 to TRBJ2-3, with 9 bases aligning to TRBD1. The CDR3 consists of 15 residues. CDR1 is MGHDK, CDR2 SYGVNS, per germline. V shed 2 bases and J 4 bases; nucleotides not matched to a gene: 4. CDR3 in DNA: TGTGCCAGCAGTGAAAGGAGGACAGGGGCAGATACGCAGTATTTT. Translating gives CASSERRTGADTQYF.

This clone has only one observation. V and J are TRBV13 and TRBJ2-5; TRBD2 might be the D (5 bases). This CDR3 contains 13 residues. CDR1 and CDR2 (germline): PRHDT, FYEKMQ (reference sequence). V shed 1 base and J shed 3 bases, with 6 bases lying between them. The CDR3 DNA sequence: TGTGCCAGCAGCTTAGAGGGAGAAGAGACCCAGTACTTC. It yields the protein CASSLEGEETQYF. Filled out from reference TRBV13 and TRBJ2-5, the complete variable domain reads AAGVIQSPRHLIKEKRETATLKCYPIPRHDTVYWYQQGPGQDPQFLISFYEKMQSDKGSIPDRFSAQQFSDYHSELNMSSLELGDSALYFCASSLEGEETQYFGPGTRLLVL.

The chain has TRBV7-3 and TRBJ2-4; 7 bases agree with TRBD2. This CDR3 has 16 residues. Germline CDR1 and CDR2: SGHTA and FQGTGA. J was trimmed by 0 bases and V by 1 base; bases with no gene match: 3. Here the CDR3 DNA reads TGTGCCAGCAGCTTAATAGCGGGCCTAGCCAAAAACATTCAGTACTTC. Residues: CASSLIAGLAKNIQYF.

The chain links TRBV7-6 to TRBJ2-3, with D uncertain. The V gene lost 3 bases and the J gene lost 4 bases, with 8 bases spanning the gap. The CDR3 length is 13 residues. Germline CDR1 SGHVS, CDR2 FNYEAQ. CDR3 region: CASSFREADTQYF. The CDR3 DNA is TGTGCCAGCAGCTTCCGAGAGGCAGATACGCAGTATTTT.

The chain links TRBV4-1 to TRBJ1-2; D gene ambiguous. Germline V CDR1 and CDR2: MGHRA, YSYEKL. The CDR3 loop spans 14 amino acids. Trimming left V 0 bases short and J 3 bases short, with 8 bases between. Here the CDR3 DNA reads TGCGCCAGCAGCCAAGAGCAACGGGACTATGGCTACACCTTC. It is translated as CASSQEQRDYGYTF.